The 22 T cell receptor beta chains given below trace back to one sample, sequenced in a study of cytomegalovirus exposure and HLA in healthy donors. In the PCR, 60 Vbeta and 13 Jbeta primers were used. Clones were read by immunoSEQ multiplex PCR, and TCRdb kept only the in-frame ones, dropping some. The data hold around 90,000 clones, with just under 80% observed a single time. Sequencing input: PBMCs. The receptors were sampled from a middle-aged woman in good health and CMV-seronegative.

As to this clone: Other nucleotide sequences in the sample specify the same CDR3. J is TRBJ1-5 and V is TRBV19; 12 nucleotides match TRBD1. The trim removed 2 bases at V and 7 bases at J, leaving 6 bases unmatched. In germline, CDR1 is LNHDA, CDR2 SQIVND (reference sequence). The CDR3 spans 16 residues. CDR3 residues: CASSIPGQGARQPQHF. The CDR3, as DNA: TGTGCCAGTAGTATACCGGGACAGGGGGCAAGGCAGCCCCAGCATTTT.

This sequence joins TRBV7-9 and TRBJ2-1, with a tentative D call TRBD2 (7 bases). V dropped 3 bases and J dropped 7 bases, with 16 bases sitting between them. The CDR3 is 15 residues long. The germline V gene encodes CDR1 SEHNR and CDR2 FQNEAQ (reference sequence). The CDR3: CASSLGGALMNEQFF. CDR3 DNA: TGTGCCAGCAGCTTGGGGGGGGCCCTTATGAATGAGCAGTTCTTC.

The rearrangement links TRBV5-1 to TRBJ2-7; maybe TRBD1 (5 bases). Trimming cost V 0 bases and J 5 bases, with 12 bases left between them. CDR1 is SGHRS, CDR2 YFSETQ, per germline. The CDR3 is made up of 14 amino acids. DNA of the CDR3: TGCGCCAGCAGCTTGGGATTAATAGGGGACGAGCAGTACTTC. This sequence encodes CASSLGLIGDEQYF.

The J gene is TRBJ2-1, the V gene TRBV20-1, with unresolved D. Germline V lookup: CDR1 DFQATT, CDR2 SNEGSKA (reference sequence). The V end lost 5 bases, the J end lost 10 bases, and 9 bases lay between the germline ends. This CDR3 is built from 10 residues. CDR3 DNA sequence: TGCAGTGCTGGGCGCAGGGAGCAGTTCTTC. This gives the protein CSAGRREQFF.

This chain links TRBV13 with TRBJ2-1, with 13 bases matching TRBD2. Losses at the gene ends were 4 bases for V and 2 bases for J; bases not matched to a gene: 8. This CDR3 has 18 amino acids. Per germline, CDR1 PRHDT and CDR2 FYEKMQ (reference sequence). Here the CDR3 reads CASSSRTSGRTTYNEQFF. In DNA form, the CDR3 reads TGTGCCAGCAGCTCCCGGACTAGCGGGAGAACCACCTACAATGAGCAGTTCTTC.

CDR3 bases: TGTGCCACCAGCCCGGGCGGGACAGGGTACGGCTACACCTTC. This encodes CATSPGGTGYGYTF. The V and J genes are TRBV15 and TRBJ1-2; 9 nucleotides agree with TRBD1. The V and J ends lost 5 bases and 8 bases, in that order; junction bases with no gene match: 9. The CDR3 runs 14 residues. CDR1 and CDR2 (germline): LNHNV, YYDKDF (reference sequence). Complete variable domain (other parts from reference TRBV15 and TRBJ1-2): DAMVIQNPRYQVTQFGKPVTLSCSQTLNHNVMYWYQQKSSQAPKLLFHYYDKDFNNEADTPDNFQSRRPNTSFCFLDIRSPGLGDTAMYLCATSPGGTGYGYTFGSGTRLTVV.

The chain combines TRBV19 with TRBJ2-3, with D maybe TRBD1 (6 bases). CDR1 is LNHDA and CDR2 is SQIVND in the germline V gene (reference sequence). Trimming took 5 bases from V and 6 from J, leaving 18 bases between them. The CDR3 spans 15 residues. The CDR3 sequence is CASSYKQGLTDTQYF. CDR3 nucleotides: TGTGCCAGTAGTTATAAACAGGGTCTGACGGATACGCAGTATTTT.

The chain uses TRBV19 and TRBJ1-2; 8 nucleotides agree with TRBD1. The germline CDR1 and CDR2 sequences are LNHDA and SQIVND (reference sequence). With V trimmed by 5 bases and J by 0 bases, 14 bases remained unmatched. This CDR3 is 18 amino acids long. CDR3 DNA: TGTGCCAGTAGTTTTCGACAGGGGTTACCCTCATCTAACTATGGCTACACCTTC. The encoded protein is CASSFRQGLPSSNYGYTF.

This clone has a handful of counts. In DNA form, the CDR3 reads TGTGCCTGGAGGGCCGGGACTCCCCAGGAGCAGTACTTC. Translated, it gives CAWRAGTPQEQYF. V gene TRBV30 combines with J gene TRBJ2-7; D is possibly TRBD2 (6 bases). Germline V gene lookup returns CDR1 GTSNPN and CDR2 SVGIG (reference sequence). CDR3 length: 13 amino acids. V shed 3 bases and J shed 7 bases, with 16 bases lying between them.

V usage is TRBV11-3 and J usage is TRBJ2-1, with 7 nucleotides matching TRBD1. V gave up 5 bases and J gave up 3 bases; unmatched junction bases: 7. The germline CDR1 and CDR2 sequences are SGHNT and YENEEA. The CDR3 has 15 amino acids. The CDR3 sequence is CASSLRTGYYNEQFF. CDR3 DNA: TGTGCCAGCAGCCTACGGACAGGTTACTACAATGAGCAGTTCTTC. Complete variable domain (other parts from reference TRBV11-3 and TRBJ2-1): EAGVVQSPRYKIIEKKQPVAFWCNPISGHNTLYWYLQNLGQGPELLIRYENEEAVDDSQLPKDRFSAERLKGVDSTLKIQPAELGDSAVYLCASSLRTGYYNEQFFGPGTRLTVL.

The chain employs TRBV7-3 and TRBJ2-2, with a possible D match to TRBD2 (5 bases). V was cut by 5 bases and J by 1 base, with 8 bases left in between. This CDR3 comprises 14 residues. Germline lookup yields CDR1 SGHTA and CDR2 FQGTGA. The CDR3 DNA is TGTGCCAGCAGCCCCCGGGAGAACACCGGGGAGCTGTTTTTT. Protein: CASSPRENTGELFF. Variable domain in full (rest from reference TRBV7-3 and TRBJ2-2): GAGVSQTPSNKVTEKGKYVELRCDPISGHTALYWYRQSLGQGPEFLIYFQGTGAADDSGLPNDRFFAVRPEGSVSTLKIQRTERGDSAVYLCASSPRENTGELFFGEGSRLTVL.

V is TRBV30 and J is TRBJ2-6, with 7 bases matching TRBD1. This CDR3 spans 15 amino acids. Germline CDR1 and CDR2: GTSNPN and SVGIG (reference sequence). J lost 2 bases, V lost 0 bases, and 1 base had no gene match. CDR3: CAWSVGTAGANVLTF. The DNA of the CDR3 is TGTGCCTGGAGTGTAGGGACAGCTGGGGCCAACGTCCTGACTTTC. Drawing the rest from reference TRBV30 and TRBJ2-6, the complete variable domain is SQTIHQWPATLVQPVGSPLSLECTVEGTSNPNLYWYRQAAGRGLQLLFYSVGIGQISSEVPQNLSASRPQDRQFILSSKKLLLSDSGFYLCAWSVGTAGANVLTFGAGSRLTVL.

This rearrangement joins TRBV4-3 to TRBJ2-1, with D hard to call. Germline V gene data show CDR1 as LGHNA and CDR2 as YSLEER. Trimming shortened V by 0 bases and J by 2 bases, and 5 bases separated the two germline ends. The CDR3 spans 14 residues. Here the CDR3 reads CASSQDSAYNEQFF. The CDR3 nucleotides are TGCGCCAGCAGCCAAGACTCGGCCTACAATGAGCAGTTCTTC.

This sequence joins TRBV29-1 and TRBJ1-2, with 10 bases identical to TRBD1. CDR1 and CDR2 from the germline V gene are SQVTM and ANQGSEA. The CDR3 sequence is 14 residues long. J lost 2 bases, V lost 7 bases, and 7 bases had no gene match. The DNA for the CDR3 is TGCAGCGCGGGGACAGGGGCGGGAAACTATGGCTACACCTTC. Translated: CSAGTGAGNYGYTF.

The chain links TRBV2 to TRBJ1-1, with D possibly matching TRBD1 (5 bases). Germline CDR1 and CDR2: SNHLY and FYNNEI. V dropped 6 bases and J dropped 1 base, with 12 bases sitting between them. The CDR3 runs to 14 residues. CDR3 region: CASSSWGGNTEAFF. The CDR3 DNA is TGTGCCAGCAGCTCATGGGGGGGGAACACTGAAGCTTTCTTT. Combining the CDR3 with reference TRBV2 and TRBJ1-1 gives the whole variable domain EPEVTQTPSHQVTQMGQEVILRCVPISNHLYFYWYRQILGQKVEFLVSFYNNEISEKSEIFDDQFSVERPDGSNFTLKIRSTKLEDSAMYFCASSSWGGNTEAFFGQGTRLTVV.

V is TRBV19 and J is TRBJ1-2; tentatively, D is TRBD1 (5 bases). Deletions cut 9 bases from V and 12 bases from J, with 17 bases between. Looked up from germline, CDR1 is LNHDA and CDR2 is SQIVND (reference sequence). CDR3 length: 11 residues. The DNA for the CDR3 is TGTGCCAGCCAAAGGGGAGGCCCTCACACCTTC. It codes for CASQRGGPHTF.

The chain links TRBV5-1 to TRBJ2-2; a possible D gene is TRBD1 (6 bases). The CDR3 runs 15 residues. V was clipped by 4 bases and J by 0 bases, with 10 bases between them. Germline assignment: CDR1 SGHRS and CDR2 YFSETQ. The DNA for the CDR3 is TGCGCCAGCAGCATGGGGGCAGCGAACACCGGGGAGCTGTTTTTT. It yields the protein CASSMGAANTGELFF.

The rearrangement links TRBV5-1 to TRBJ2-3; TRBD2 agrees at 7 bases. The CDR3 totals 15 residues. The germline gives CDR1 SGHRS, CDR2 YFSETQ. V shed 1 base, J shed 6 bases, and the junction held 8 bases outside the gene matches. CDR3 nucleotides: TGCGCCAGCAGCTTGAGTGGACTAGGTTTGGATACGCAGTATTTT. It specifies CASSLSGLGLDTQYF.

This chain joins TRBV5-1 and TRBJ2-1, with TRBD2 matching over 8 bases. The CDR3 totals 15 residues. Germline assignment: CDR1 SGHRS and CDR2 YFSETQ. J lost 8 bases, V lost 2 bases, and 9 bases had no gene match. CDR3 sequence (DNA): TGCGCCAGCAGCTTACGGGGACTAGGAAGGGATGAGCAGTTCTTC. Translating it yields CASSLRGLGRDEQFF.

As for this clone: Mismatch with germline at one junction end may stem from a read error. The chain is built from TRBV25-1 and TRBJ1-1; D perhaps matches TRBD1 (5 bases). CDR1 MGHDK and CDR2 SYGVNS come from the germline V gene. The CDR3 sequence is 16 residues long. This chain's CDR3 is CASSSDTHGRNTGAFF. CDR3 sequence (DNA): TGTGCCAGCAGTTCGGACACCCACGGAAGGAACACTGGAGCTTTCTTT.

The CDR3 loop is CASSPRGLASETQYF. CDR3 in DNA: TGTGCCAGCAGCCCAAGAGGCCTAGCATCAGAGACCCAGTACTTC. This sequence joins TRBV9 and TRBJ2-5; TRBD2 is a possible D gene (5 bases). The germline V gene encodes CDR1 SGDLS and CDR2 YYNGEE. V was cut by 4 bases and J by 4 bases, with 17 bases left in between. The CDR3 spans 15 residues.

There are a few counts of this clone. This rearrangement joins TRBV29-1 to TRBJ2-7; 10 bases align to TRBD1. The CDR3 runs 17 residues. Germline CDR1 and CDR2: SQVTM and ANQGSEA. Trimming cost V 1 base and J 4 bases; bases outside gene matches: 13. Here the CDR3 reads CSVEATGRQGAYYEQYF. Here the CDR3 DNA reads TGCAGCGTTGAAGCCACGGGACGACAGGGGGCTTATTACGAGCAGTACTTC.